Shown below are 4 T cell receptor beta chains from a single sample sequenced in a study of T cell repertoires in cytomegalovirus infection (dated by TCRdb to the late 2010s). In light of the paper, this sample's treatment or condition label describes: in vitro stimulation with specific CMV peptide epitopes to enrich CMV-specific T cells. The data were produced on an Illumina HiSeq 1500. TCRdb reworked the public reads: Q25 trimming with fastp, MiXCR clone assembly, productive beta chains retained. A single entry per CDR3 protein holds the most common genes and DNA from its merged rows. In this sample the table shows fewer than 950,000 distinct CDR3 sequences, roughly 33% of which occur a single time. The top ten hold 9.5% to 15% of the sample. No antigens are known for them. The sample was cultured CD8+ T cells from PBMCs, taken from culture after CMV antigen stimulation. The receptors shown here come from a human donor in good health (CMV status not recorded). Some clones in this sample may be carry-over from other donors' samples.

This rearrangement joins TRBV19 to TRBJ1-1; D is unresolved. In germline, CDR1 is LNHDA, CDR2 SQIVND (reference sequence). The CDR3 spans 14 residues. Trimming pared 2 bases from V and 1 base from J, leaving 8 bases between. CDR3 amino acids: CASSISSANTEAFF. CDR3 coding DNA: TGTGCCAGTAGTATAAGTTCCGCGAACACTGAAGCTTTCTTT.

With respect to this clonotype: Here the CDR3 omits its conserved ending phenylalanine or tryptophan, so a read error is the likely source. V usage is TRBV6-2 or TRBV6-3 and J usage is TRBJ2-7; a weak D match, TRBD1 (8 bases). In germline, CDR1 is MNHEY, CDR2 SVGEGT. Trimming cost V 5 bases and J 1 base, with 15 bases left between them. The CDR3 is 15 residues long. CDR3 residues: CASSTGGASSYEQYI. Here the CDR3 DNA reads TGTGCCAGCAGTACAGGGGGGGCATCATCCTACGAGCAGTACATC.

This clonotype was found many times. The chain has TRBV11-1 and TRBJ2-1, with D possibly matching TRBD1 (6 bases). Germline values: CDR1 SGHAT, CDR2 FQDESV (reference sequence). Trimming removed 2 bases from V and 7 bases from J, with 18 bases in between. CDR3 length: 16 amino acids. CDR3 residues: CASSLLFRQVGNEQFF. The CDR3 nucleotides are TGTGCCAGCAGCTTACTCTTCCGACAGGTAGGGAATGAGCAGTTCTTC. The whole variable domain, filled in from reference TRBV11-1 and TRBJ2-1, reads EAEVAQSPRYKITEKSQAVAFWCDPISGHATLYWYRQILGQGPELLVQFQDESVVDDSQLPKDRFSAERLKGVDSTLKIQPAELGDSAMYLCASSLLFRQVGNEQFFGPGTRLTVL.

The CDR3 coding sequence is TGTGCCACCAGCAGAGATCTCGGACTAGCGGGGGACTACAATGAGCAGTTCTTC. Translation: CATSRDLGLAGDYNEQFF. V gene TRBV15 combines with J gene TRBJ2-1; 13 bases are shared with TRBD2. The CDR3 runs to 18 residues. Germline values: CDR1 LNHNV, CDR2 YYDKDF (reference sequence). The junction had 5 bases not matched to a gene; V was cut back by 0 bases and J by 3 bases.